This paragraph reports one T cell receptor beta chain. Its cognate antigen is unknown. The data were obtained in a study of CD8+CD57+ T cells in acquired aplastic anemia. Trimming cost V 3 bases and J 2 bases; bases outside gene matches: 4. The CDR3 sequence is 16 residues long. Study results and limitations: Both patients and controls carried the same twenty-nine CD8+ CDR3 sequences.

Genomic DNA was employed as the template in profiling TCR beta VDJ and CDR3. Each CDR3 protein is one row after TCRdb ran MiXCR on the reads. Here the sample spans under 200,000 distinct CDR3 sequences, 64% being singletons. This chain joins TRBV12-3 or TRBV12-4 and TRBJ2-6; 7 nucleotides agree with TRBD2. The receptor comes from a human donor with severe aplastic anemia or a healthy control (not recorded which). Sequenced input: sorted CD4+, CD8+, or CD8+CD57+ T cells (not recorded which) from PBMCs. The DNA for the CDR3 is TGTGCCAGCAGTTTCCCGGGGGGAACTGGGGCCAACGTCCTGACTTTC. It yields the protein CASSFPGGTGANVLTF.